This T cell receptor beta chain appears in the sequencing data of a study of cytomegalovirus exposure and HLA in healthy donors. Findings and caveats of the study: There was a cluster of highly shared sequence variants that was likely a sequencing artifact. In vitro experiments confirmed that three CMV-associated chains were specific for CMV antigens.

To note about this clone: Antigen: not known.

The germline gives CDR1 MNHEY, CDR2 SMNVEV (reference sequence). There are 18 residues in the CDR3. V lost 6 bases and J lost 0, with 22 bases in between. Amplification used 60 Vbeta primers and 13 Jbeta primers. Data came from immunoSEQ multiplex PCR; TCRdb stores just in-frame clones and leaves some out. This table holds more than 100,000 clones, 75% to 80% found once. This TCR derives from a male donor in good health and CMV-seronegative. V gene TRBV27 combines with J gene TRBJ2-3; tentatively, D is TRBD2 (7 bases). Sequencing was performed on PBMCs. This chain's CDR3 is CASSRIRGGGLSTDTQYF. The CDR3 DNA is TGTGCCAGCAGCCGGATCCGAGGGGGGGGGCTTAGCACAGATACGCAGTATTTT.